This record covers a single T cell receptor beta chain. Its antigen remains unidentified. No clone much larger than this one lies a single base away; base qualities are absent. Reading the germline V gene gives CDR1 SGDLS and CDR2 YYNGEE. Including cysteine and phenylalanine, the CDR3 has 14 amino acids. The only DNA kept is the CDR3, 42 bases in frame from the first base. V is cut back by 4 bases and J by 10 bases, with 10 bases in the junction unmatched. This sample is part of a study of blood T cell repertoires in COVID-19 (dated by TCRdb to the early 2020s). Regarding the study in general: Samples from collaborators originated in the United States, Italy and Spain and spanned both the acute and convalescent phases of COVID-19. The prospective study material was composed of cDNA or gDNA derived from T cells, B-cell-depleted T cells, or PBMCs. Subjects who had been exposed to COVID-19, were actively infected with it, or had recovered from it provided the deeply sampled blood TCRbeta repertoires that made up the dataset. The repertoires were released in a freely available public database meant as a resource for research on the immune response to SARS-CoV-2. The samples were drawn from two sources: the first 160 participants of the ongoing ImmuneRACE study, and fewer than 1,500 subjects contributed by 6 global collaborators. Nearly every sample came with metadata listing a de-identified subject ID, COVID-19 status, age in years and sex. HLA class I and class II types, where available, came from metadata supplied by the sample provider rather than from assay-based typing. What the authors observed across the whole study: The quantity of clinical and demographic metadata differed by source and by participant and was supplied without curation.

The collaborating institutions used their own protocols to collect whole blood in K2EDTA tubes. For TCRbeta analysis, collaborators shipped samples in one of three forms: frozen whole blood, isolated PBMCs, or DNA extracted from either of those sample types. TCRbeta CDR3 regions were amplified from genomic DNA by means of the immunoSEQ Assay, a bias-controlled multiplex PCR. The study's own analysis went as follows. The number of nucleated cells in each sample was estimated by amplification of reference gene primers within the assay. To quantify the absolute abundance of each unique TCRbeta CDR3 rearrangement, sequence reads were collapsed and filtered. Productive Simpson clonality was computed per sample as the square root of Simpson's diversity index over productive rearrangements. As stored in TCRdb, this immuneACCESS dataset retains in-frame rearrangements with V and J assigned. A fraction of the clones does not appear; measured against another copy, unresolved V genes explain less than half of the discrepancy, and the remainder lacks a known reason. The D gene and trimming were derived from the DNA, and the V and J assignments and clone size from that table. The sample table lists about 140,000 clones, over 80% of them with a count of one. Roughly 1.5% of the sample rests with the top ten.

The TCR sequence derives from a human donor in a cohort sampled during active COVID-19. Sequencing input: peripheral blood. Rearrangement joined TRBV9 to TRBJ1-3; 8 nucleotides in the junction match TRBD1. The sequence in DNA is TGTGCCAGCAGCTCGGGGACAGGAGCAGAGACCATATATTTT. This translates into CASSSGTGAETIYF.